This entry lists 27 T cell receptor beta chains sequenced from one sample in a study of T cell changes during pregnancy in multiple sclerosis. Sequencing used immunoSEQ multiplex PCR; TCRdb keeps in-frame clones, though not all of them. The profile covers 64,000 or so clones, with 96% appearing a single time and approximately 2.3% taken by the ten largest. Sample: CD8+ T cells from peripheral blood mononuclear cells, taken after pregnancy. The receptors were gathered from a female donor with multiple sclerosis, enrolled in a pregnancy study.

CDR3 in amino acids: CAISERAGGAVNNEQFF. DNA for the CDR3: TGTGCCATCAGTGAGCGGGCGGGGGGAGCGGTAAACAATGAGCAGTTCTTC. The V call is TRBV10-3, the J call TRBJ2-1, with 8 bases identical to TRBD2. The trim removed 2 bases at V and 5 bases at J, leaving 11 bases unmatched. CDR3 size: 17 residues. Germline V lookup: CDR1 ENHRY, CDR2 SYGVKD.

The chain combines TRBV10-1 with TRBJ2-7; possible D gene TRBD2, 5 bases. The CDR3 runs 11 residues. Germline CDR1 and CDR2: WNHNN and SYGVQD (reference sequence). Trimming pared 9 bases from V and 5 bases from J, leaving 11 bases between. The CDR3 coding sequence is TGCGCCAGGGGGTGGGAGAACGAGCAGTACTTC. Amino acid sequence: CARGWENEQYF.

The genes are TRBV28 and TRBJ2-7; D gene unclear. CDR3 length: 13 residues. Trimming took 3 bases from V and 6 from J, leaving 12 bases between them. Germline V gives CDR1 MDHEN, CDR2 SYDVKM. The CDR3 DNA reads TGTGCCAGCAGTTTGAGAGCTTCAGGCGAGCAGTACTTC. Residues: CASSLRASGEQYF.

The chain uses TRBV18 and TRBJ1-3; no clear D. The germline V and J ends were trimmed by 1 base and 0 bases, with 7 bases remaining between them. Germline values: CDR1 KGHSH, CDR2 LQKENI. This CDR3 is 15 amino acids long. The CDR3 coding sequence is TGTGCCAGCTCACCACGAGGGAGCTCTGGAAACACCATATATTTT. Translating gives CASSPRGSSGNTIYF. Based on the CDR3 plus reference TRBV18 and TRBJ1-3, the full variable domain is NAGVMQNPRHLVRRRGQEARLRCSPMKGHSHVYWYRQLPEEGLKFMVYLQKENIIDESGMPKERFSAEFPKEGPSILRIQQVVRGDSAAYFCASSPRGSSGNTIYFGEGSWLTVV.

The V gene is TRBV4-2, the J gene TRBJ2-2, with 12 bases that match TRBD2. The CDR3 runs 15 residues. The ends lost 4 bases at V and 5 bases at J; junction bases unmatched: 2. Germline CDR1 is LGHNA and CDR2 is YNFKEQ. The chain's CDR3 is CASSLGTSGTGELFF. The CDR3 DNA reads as TGTGCCAGCAGCCTAGGGACTAGCGGGACCGGGGAGCTGTTTTTT.

Here the CDR3 DNA reads TGTGCCAGTAGTCCGCGTGGGCAGGGCGGTTCACCCCTCCACTTT. It yields the protein CASSPRGQGGSPLHF. The J gene is TRBJ1-6, the V gene TRBV19; maybe TRBD1 (5 bases). Trimming removed 5 bases at V and 9 bases at J, with 17 bases between. Germline assignment: CDR1 LNHDA and CDR2 SQIVND (reference sequence). The CDR3 has 15 residues.

CDR3 bases: TGTGCCAGCAGCTCCCAGGGGGCAAGGAACACCGGGGAGCTGTTTTTT. It yields the protein CASSSQGARNTGELFF. The J gene is TRBJ2-2, the V gene TRBV5-6, with 8 positions matching TRBD1. The CDR3 consists of 16 residues. Germline lookup yields CDR1 SGHDT and CDR2 YYEEEE. V lost 3 bases, J lost 1 base, and 5 bases stayed unmatched.

The chain uses TRBV9 and TRBJ2-1; no definite D call. This CDR3 is built from 13 residues. Between the trimmed V and J ends, which lost 3 bases and 6 bases, there was a span of 10 bases. Germline loops: CDR1 SGDLS, CDR2 YYNGEE. CDR3 in DNA: TGTGCCAGCAGCGAGCCAAACCGCAATGAGCAGTTCTTC. Residues: CASSEPNRNEQFF.

The chain has TRBV7-9 and TRBJ2-3; 7 positions match TRBD2. J was trimmed by 0 bases and V by 4 bases; bases with no gene match: 13. Germline-derived CDR1 and CDR2 are SEHNR and FQNEAQ (reference sequence). The CDR3 consists of 18 residues. The CDR3 nucleotides read TGTGCCAGCAGCTCAGTAACCACTAGCGCCCCTAGCACAGATACGCAGTATTTT. Protein sequence: CASSSVTTSAPSTDTQYF.

This chain joins TRBV7-8 and TRBJ1-1, with D uncertain. The V end was cut by 7 bases, the J end by 1 base, with 7 bases between. CDR3 size: 12 residues. Looked up from germline, CDR1 is SGHVS and CDR2 is FQNEAQ. The DNA for the CDR3 is TGTGCCAGCACCTCCCGGAACACTGAAGCTTTCTTT. This codes for CASTSRNTEAFF.

The genes are TRBV27 and TRBJ2-1, with 8 bases identical to TRBD1. V lost 5 bases to trimming and J lost 5 bases; unmatched junction nucleotides: 5. The CDR3 has 14 residues. Germline-derived CDR1 and CDR2 are MNHEY and SMNVEV (reference sequence). Written as DNA, the CDR3 is TGTGCCAGCAGTCCCGGGACAGGCGACAATGAGCAGTTCTTC. It yields the protein CASSPGTGDNEQFF.

The chain combines TRBV28 with TRBJ2-3; no clear D. In germline, CDR1 is MDHEN, CDR2 SYDVKM. Between the trimmed V and J ends, which lost 1 base and 6 bases, there was a span of 5 bases. The CDR3 runs 12 residues. The CDR3 DNA reads TGTGCCAGCAGTTTATCACAGGATACGCAGTATTTT. Its protein product is CASSLSQDTQYF. Full variable domain (rest looked up from reference TRBV28 and TRBJ2-3): DVKVTQSSRYLVKRTGEKVFLECVQDMDHENMFWYRQDPGLGLRLIYFSYDVKMKEKGDIPEGYSVSREKKERFSLILESASTNQTSMYLCASSLSQDTQYFGPGTRLTVL.

In its sample, this clone was seen once. The chain has TRBV5-4 and TRBJ2-1; 16 bases are a match to TRBD2. Germline V gene data show CDR1 as SGHNT and CDR2 as YYREEE (reference sequence). The CDR3 is 16 amino acids. The ends lost 6 bases at V and 7 bases at J; junction bases unmatched: 7. DNA for the CDR3: TGTGCCAGCATAGACGGGACTAGCGGGAGGGGAAATGAGCAGTTCTTC. Encoded protein: CASIDGTSGRGNEQFF.

The gene calls are TRBV19 and TRBJ2-5; the match to TRBD1 covers 9 bases. Losses at the gene ends were 9 bases for V and 5 bases for J; bases not matched to a gene: 4. Germline CDR1 reads LNHDA; CDR2 reads SQIVND (reference sequence). This CDR3 is 12 amino acids long. The CDR3 DNA is TGTGCCAGCGGACAGGGGCTCGAGACCCAGTACTTC. Encoded protein: CASGQGLETQYF.

In this sample, this clone turned up once. The chain is built from TRBV27 and TRBJ2-6; 8 bases are a match to TRBD1. CDR1 and CDR2 from the germline V gene are MNHEY and SMNVEV (reference sequence). V was clipped by 1 base and J by 3 bases; unmatched bases: 8. The CDR3 length is 18 residues. In DNA form, the CDR3 reads TGTGCCAGCAGTTTATTAATTCCAGGGGGCCGTGGGGCCAACGTCCTGACTTTC. Translating it yields CASSLLIPGGRGANVLTF.

The chain is built from TRBV28 and TRBJ1-2; possibly TRBD1 for D (5 bases). CDR1 and CDR2 (germline): MDHEN, SYDVKM. CDR3 length equals 12 residues. V gave up 7 bases and J gave up 4 bases, with 10 bases separating them. The CDR3 DNA reads TGTGCCAGCACAGGGTATTCCTATGGCTACACCTTC. Translating gives CASTGYSYGYTF.

This CDR3 reads CASRDIGYEQYF. CDR3 sequence (DNA): TGTGCCAGCAGAGATATCGGCTACGAGCAGTACTTC. The J gene is TRBJ2-7, the V gene TRBV28; D call uncertain. The V gene lost 6 bases and the J gene lost 3 bases, with 9 bases spanning the gap. Germline CDR1 reads MDHEN; CDR2 reads SYDVKM. The CDR3 runs to 12 residues.

The chain combines TRBV28 with TRBJ2-7, with a possible D match to TRBD2 (5 bases). Germline V lookup: CDR1 MDHEN, CDR2 SYDVKM. The CDR3 sequence is 12 residues long. V lost 6 bases and J 2 bases, leaving 8 bases between the germline ends. CDR3 bases: TGTGCCAGCAGCCCCGGGACCTACGAGCAGTACTTC. It encodes CASSPGTYEQYF.

This clone was counted once. This sequence joins TRBV7-9 and TRBJ2-7; D is undetermined. Germline CDR1 reads SEHNR; CDR2 reads FQNEAQ (reference sequence). V was shortened by 5 bases and J by 4 bases, with 6 bases between the two germline ends. This CDR3 has 11 residues. CDR3 residues: CASSPVYEQYF. The CDR3 bases are TGTGCCAGCAGCCCCGTTTACGAGCAGTACTTC.

The chain joins TRBV4-2 to TRBJ2-3; no reliable D call. The CDR3 covers 15 residues. Looked up from germline, CDR1 is LGHNA and CDR2 is YNFKEQ. The ends were cut back, 1 base at V and 2 bases at J, with 10 bases in the middle. CDR3 sequence reads: CASSQVLRHTDTQYF. CDR3 DNA sequence: TGTGCCAGCAGCCAAGTTTTGAGACACACAGATACGCAGTATTTT.

This clone appeared once. This rearrangement joins TRBV6-6 to TRBJ2-7; 8 nucleotides align to TRBD1. Germline V gives CDR1 MNHNY, CDR2 SVGAGI (reference sequence). CDR3 length: 16 amino acids. Germline trimming cut 4 bases from V and 2 bases from J; bases unmatched to any gene: 10. CDR3 protein: CASSSPDRVIPYEQYF. CDR3 DNA sequence: TGTGCCAGCAGTTCCCCGGACAGGGTAATTCCCTACGAGCAGTACTTC.

The chain joins TRBV13 to TRBJ2-7; D unresolved. The V gene lost 2 bases and the J gene lost 6 bases, with 8 bases spanning the gap. The germline CDR1 and CDR2 sequences are PRHDT and FYEKMQ (reference sequence). The CDR3 covers 12 residues. DNA for the CDR3: TGTGCCAGCAGCTTACCGGCAGGCGAGCAGTACTTC. It is translated as CASSLPAGEQYF.

The CDR3 sequence: CATGQMSTDTQYF. Here the CDR3 DNA reads TGTGCCACTGGCCAGATGAGCACAGATACGCAGTATTTT. This sequence joins TRBV27 and TRBJ2-3; D gene ambiguous. Germline-derived CDR1 and CDR2 are MNHEY and SMNVEV (reference sequence). The CDR3 has 13 amino acids. V was shortened by 10 bases and J by 0 bases, with 11 bases between the two germline ends.

The V call is TRBV11-2, the J call TRBJ2-3; TRBD1 aligns across 7 bases. J gave up 4 bases and V 2 bases, and 3 bases lay outside the gene matches. The CDR3 loop spans 14 amino acids. Germline CDR1 and CDR2: SGHAT and FQNNGV. CDR3 DNA: TGTGCCAGCAGCTTATTAGGGGGCGCAGATACGCAGTATTTT. It translates to CASSLLGGADTQYF. Complete variable domain (other parts from reference TRBV11-2 and TRBJ2-3): EAGVAQSPRYKIIEKRQSVAFWCNPISGHATLYWYQQILGQGPKLLIQFQNNGVVDDSQLPKDRFSAERLKGVDSTLKIQPAKLEDSAVYLCASSLLGGADTQYFGPGTRLTVL.

This chain links TRBV5-6 with TRBJ2-3; 10 bases map to TRBD2. CDR3 length: 17 amino acids. V was clipped by 3 bases and J by 0 bases; unmatched bases: 7. CDR1 SGHDT and CDR2 YYEEEE come from the germline V gene. In DNA, the CDR3 is TGTGCCAGCAGCTCCGTTCTTAGCGGGGGGAGCACAGATACGCAGTATTTT. Protein: CASSSVLSGGSTDTQYF.

The chain employs TRBV7-3 and TRBJ2-7; maybe TRBD2 (6 bases). Trimming took off 5 bases at V and 6 bases at J, with 20 bases between the two ends. Germline-derived CDR1 and CDR2 are SGHTA and FQGTGA. The length of the CDR3 is 15 residues. The CDR3 sequence is CASSPFSTSKGEQYF. The DNA for the CDR3 is TGTGCCAGCAGCCCATTCTCGACTAGTAAGGGCGAGCAGTACTTC.

The V call is TRBV1, the J call TRBJ1-5; whether TRBD1, the table's D call, matches the DNA was not checked. TRBV1 is annotated as a pseudogene. This CDR3 contains 20 residues. The CDR3 region has the DNA TGCACCAGCAGCTTCCATAGGACAGTCATTAGAATTAATAGCAATCAGCCCCAGCATTTT. Encoded protein: CTSSFHRTVIRINSNQPQHF.